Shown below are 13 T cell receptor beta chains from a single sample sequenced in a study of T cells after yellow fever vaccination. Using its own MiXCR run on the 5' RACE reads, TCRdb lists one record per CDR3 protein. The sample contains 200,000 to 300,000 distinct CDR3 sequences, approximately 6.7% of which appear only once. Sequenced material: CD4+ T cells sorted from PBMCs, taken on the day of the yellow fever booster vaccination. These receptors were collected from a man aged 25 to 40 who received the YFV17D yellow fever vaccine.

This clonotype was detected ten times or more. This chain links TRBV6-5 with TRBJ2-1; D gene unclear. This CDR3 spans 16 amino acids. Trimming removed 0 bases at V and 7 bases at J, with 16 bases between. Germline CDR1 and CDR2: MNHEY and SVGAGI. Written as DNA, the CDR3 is TGTGCCAGCAGTTACTCAGTTGCTCCTCAACCTAATGAGCAGTTCTTC. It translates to CASSYSVAPQPNEQFF.

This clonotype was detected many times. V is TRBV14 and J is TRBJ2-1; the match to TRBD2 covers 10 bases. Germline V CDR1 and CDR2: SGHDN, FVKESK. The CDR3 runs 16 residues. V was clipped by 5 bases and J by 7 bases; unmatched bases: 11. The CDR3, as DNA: TGTGCCAGCAGCTTCCTAGCGGGAGTGGTGTGGAATGAGCAGTTCTTC. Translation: CASSFLAGVVWNEQFF. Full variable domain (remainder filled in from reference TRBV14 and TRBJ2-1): EAGVTQFPSHSVIEKGQTVTLRCDPISGHDNLYWYRRVMGKEIKFLLHFVKESKQDESGMPNNRFLAERTGGTYSTLKVQPAELEDSGVYFCASSFLAGVVWNEQFFGPGTRLTVL.

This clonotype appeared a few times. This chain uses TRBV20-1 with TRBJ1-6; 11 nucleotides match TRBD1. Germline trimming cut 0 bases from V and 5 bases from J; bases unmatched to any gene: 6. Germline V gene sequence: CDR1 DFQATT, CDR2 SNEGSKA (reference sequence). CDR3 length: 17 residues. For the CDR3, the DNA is TGCAGTGCTAGAGATCGAGGACAGGGGGCTAATAATTCACCCCTCCACTTT. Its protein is CSARDRGQGANNSPLHF.

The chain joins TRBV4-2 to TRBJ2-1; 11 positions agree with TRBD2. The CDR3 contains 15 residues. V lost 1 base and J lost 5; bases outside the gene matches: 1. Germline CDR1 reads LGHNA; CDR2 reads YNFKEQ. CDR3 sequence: CASSQGLAGHNEQFF. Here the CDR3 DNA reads TGTGCCAGCAGCCAAGGACTAGCGGGGCACAATGAGCAGTTCTTC.

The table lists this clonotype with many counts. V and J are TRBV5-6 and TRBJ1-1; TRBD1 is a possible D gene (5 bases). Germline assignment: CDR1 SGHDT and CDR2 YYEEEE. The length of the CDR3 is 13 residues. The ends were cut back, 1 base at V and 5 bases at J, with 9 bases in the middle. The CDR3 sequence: CASSLQGLTEAFF. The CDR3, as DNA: TGTGCCAGCAGCTTGCAGGGATTGACTGAAGCTTTCTTT.

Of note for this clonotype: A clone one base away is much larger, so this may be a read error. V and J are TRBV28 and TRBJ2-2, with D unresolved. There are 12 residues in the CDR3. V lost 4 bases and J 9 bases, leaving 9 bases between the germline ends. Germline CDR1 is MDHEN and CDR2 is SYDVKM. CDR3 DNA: TGTGCCAGCAGTTCCGATTTGAGGGAGCTGTTTTTT. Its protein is CASSSDLRELFF.

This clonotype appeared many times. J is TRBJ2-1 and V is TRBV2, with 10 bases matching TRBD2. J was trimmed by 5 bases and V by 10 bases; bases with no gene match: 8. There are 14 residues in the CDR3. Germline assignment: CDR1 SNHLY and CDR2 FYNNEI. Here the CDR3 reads CATKGLANNNEQFF. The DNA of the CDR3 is TGTGCCACAAAGGGACTAGCGAACAACAATGAGCAGTTCTTC.

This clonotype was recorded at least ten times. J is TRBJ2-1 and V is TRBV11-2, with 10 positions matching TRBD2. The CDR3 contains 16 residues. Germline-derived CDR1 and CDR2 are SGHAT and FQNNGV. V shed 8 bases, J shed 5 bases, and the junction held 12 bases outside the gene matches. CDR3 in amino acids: CASGFRSSGRHNEQFF. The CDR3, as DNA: TGTGCCAGCGGATTTCGGAGTAGCGGGAGGCACAATGAGCAGTTCTTC.

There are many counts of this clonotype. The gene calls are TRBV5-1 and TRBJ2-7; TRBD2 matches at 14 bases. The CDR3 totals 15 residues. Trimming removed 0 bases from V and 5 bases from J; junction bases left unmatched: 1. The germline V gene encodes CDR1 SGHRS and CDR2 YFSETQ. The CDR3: CASSLGGLAGDEQYF. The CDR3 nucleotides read TGCGCCAGCAGCTTGGGGGGACTAGCGGGAGACGAGCAGTACTTC.

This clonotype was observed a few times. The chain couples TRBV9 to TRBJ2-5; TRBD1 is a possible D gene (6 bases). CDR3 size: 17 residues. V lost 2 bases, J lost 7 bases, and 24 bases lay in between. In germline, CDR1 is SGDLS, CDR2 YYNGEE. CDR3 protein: CASSVGPSEGVSGTQYF. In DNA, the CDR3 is TGTGCCAGCAGCGTTGGTCCCAGCGAGGGGGTAAGCGGGACCCAGTACTTC.

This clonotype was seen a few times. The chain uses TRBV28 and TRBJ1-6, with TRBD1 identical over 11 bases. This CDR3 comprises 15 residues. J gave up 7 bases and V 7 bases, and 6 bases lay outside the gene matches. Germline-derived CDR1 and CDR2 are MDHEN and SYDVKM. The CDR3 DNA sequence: TGTGCCAGCAAAACCGGACAGGGGGCCAATTCACCCCTCCACTTT. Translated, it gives CASKTGQGANSPLHF.

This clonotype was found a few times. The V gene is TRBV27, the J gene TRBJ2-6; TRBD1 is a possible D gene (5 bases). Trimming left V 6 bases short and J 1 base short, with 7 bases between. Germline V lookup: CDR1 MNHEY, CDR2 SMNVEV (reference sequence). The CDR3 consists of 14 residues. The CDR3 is CASRGASGANVLTF. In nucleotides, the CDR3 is TGTGCCAGCAGAGGGGCTTCTGGGGCCAACGTCCTGACTTTC.

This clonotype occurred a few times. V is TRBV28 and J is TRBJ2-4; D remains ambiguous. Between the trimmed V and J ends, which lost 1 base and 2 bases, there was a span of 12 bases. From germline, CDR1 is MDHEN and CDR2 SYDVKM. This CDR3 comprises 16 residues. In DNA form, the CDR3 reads TGTGCCAGCAGTTTATCAGAACGCGGTACCAAAAACATTCAGTACTTC. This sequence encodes CASSLSERGTKNIQYF.